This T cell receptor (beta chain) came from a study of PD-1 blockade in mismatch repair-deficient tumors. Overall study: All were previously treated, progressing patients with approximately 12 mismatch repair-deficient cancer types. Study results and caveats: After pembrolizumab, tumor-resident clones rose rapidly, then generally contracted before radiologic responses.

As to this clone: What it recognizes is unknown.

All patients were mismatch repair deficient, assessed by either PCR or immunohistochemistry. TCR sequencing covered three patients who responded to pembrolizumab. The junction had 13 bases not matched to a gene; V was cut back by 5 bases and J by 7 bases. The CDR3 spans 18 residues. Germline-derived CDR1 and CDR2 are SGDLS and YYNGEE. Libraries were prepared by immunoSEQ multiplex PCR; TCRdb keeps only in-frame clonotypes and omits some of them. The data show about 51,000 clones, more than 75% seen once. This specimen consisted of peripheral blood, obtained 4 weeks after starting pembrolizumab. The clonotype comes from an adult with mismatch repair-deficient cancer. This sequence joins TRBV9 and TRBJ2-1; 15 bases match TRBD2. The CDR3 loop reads CASRRTGDGLAGGNEQFF. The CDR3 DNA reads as TGTGCCAGCAGACGGACAGGGGACGGACTAGCGGGAGGGAATGAGCAGTTCTTC.